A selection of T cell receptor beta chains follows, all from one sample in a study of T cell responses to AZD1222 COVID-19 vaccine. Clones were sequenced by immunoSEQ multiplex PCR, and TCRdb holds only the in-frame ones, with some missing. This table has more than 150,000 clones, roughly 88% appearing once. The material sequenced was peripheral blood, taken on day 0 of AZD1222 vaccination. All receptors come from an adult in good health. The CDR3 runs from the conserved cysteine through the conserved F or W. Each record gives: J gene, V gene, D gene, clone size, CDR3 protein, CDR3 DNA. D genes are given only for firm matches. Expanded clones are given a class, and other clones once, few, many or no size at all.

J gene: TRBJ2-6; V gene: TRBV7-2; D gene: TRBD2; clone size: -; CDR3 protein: CASSLLAGSGANVLTF; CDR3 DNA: TGTGCCAGCAGCTTACTAGCGGGGTCTGGGGCCAACGTCCTGACTTTC
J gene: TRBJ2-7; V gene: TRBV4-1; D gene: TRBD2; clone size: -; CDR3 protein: CASSQDWASGRRFYEQYF; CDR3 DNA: TGCGCCAGCAGCCAAGATTGGGCTAGCGGGAGACGTTTCTACGAGCAGTACTTC
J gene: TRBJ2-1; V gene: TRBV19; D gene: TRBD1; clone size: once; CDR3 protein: CASSIAHPSTGGPLYNEQFF; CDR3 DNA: TGTGCCAGTAGTATAGCCCATCCGAGTACAGGGGGTCCCCTTTACAATGAGCAGTTCTTC
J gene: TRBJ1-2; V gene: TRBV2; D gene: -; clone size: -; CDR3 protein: CASSSRDNYGYTF; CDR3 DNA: TGTGCCAGCAGTAGCAGGGATAACTATGGCTACACCTTC
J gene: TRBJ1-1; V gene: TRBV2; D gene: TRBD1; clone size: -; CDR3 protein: CASRTSGGTEAFF; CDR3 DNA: TGTGCCAGCAGAACATCAGGGGGGACTGAAGCTTTCTTT
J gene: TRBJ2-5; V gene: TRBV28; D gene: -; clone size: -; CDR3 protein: CASSLVGLQETQYF; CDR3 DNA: TGTGCCAGCAGTTTAGTCGGATTGCAAGAGACCCAGTACTTC
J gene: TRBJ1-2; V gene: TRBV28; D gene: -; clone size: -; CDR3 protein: CASGDTATLGYTF; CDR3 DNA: TGTGCCAGCGGGGACACCGCGACTCTGGGCTACACCTTC
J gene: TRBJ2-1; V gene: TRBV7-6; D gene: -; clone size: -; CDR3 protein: CASAGGHRNEQFF; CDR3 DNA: TGTGCCAGCGCCGGGGGGCACCGCAATGAGCAGTTCTTC
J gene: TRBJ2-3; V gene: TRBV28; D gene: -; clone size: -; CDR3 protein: CASTLRDSTDTQYF; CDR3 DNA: TGTGCCAGCACCCTCCGGGACAGCACAGATACGCAGTATTTT
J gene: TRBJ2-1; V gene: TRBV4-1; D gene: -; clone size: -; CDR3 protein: CASRNLQLDSYNEQFF; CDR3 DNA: TGCGCCAGCCGAAACCTCCAATTAGACTCCTACAATGAGCAGTTCTTC
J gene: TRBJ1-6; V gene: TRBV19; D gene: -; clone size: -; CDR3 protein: CASARTELTNSPLHF; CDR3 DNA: TGTGCCAGTGCCCGGACAGAGTTAACAAATTCACCCCTCCACTTT
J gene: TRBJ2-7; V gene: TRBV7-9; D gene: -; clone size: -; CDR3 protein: CASSLVPGEQYF; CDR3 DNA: TGTGCCAGCAGCCTCGTGCCGGGCGAGCAGTACTTC
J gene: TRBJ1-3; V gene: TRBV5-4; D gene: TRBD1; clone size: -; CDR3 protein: CASSLGGTAGNTIYF; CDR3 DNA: TGTGCCAGCAGCTTGGGGGGGACAGCGGGAAACACCATATATTTT
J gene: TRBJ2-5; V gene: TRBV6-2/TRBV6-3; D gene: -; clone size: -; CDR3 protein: CASSYSLGDIQETQYF; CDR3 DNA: TGTGCCAGCAGTTACTCGCTTGGTGACATCCAAGAGACCCAGTACTTC
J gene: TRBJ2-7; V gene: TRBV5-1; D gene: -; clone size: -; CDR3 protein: CASSPGDNSYEQYF; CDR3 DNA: TGCGCCAGCAGCCCCGGGGACAACTCCTACGAGCAGTACTTC
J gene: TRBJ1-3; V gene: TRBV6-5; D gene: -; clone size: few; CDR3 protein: CASSYYSSSGNTIYF; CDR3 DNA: TGTGCCAGCAGTTACTACTCGAGCTCTGGAAACACCATATATTTT
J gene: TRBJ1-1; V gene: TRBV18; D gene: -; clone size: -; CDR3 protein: CASSPPNMNTEAFF; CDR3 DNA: TGTGCCAGCTCACCACCGAACATGAACACTGAAGCTTTCTTT
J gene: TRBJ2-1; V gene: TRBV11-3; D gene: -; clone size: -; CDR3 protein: CASSLGSQGGDNEQFF; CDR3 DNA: TGTGCCAGCAGCTTAGGTAGTCAGGGAGGCGACAATGAGCAGTTCTTC
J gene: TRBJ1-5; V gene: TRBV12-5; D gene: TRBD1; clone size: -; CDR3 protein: CASGPKIGQGIGDQPQHF; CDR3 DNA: TGTGCTAGTGGCCCGAAAATCGGACAGGGTATCGGGGATCAGCCCCAGCATTTT
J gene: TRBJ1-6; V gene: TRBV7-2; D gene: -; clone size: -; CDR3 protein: CASQLAGVWGSPLHF; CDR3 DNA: TGTGCCAGTCAGCTTGCCGGCGTATGGGGATCACCCCTCCACTTT
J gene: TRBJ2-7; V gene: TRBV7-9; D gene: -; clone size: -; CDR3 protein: CASSSQTSGRYEQYF; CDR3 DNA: TGTGCCAGCAGCTCCCAGACGTCCGGCCGCTACGAGCAGTACTTC
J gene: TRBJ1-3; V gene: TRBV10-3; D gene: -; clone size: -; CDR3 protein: CAISDGTGGNTIYF; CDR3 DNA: TGTGCCATCAGTGACGGGACTGGTGGAAACACCATATATTTT
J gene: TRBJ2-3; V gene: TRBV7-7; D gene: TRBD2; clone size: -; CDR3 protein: CASSAGMTSGGTDTQYF; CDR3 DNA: TGTGCCAGCAGCGCTGGAATGACTAGCGGAGGCACAGATACGCAGTATTTT
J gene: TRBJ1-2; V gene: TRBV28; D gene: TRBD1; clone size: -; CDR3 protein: CATYRGHGYTF; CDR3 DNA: TGTGCCACATACAGGGGACATGGCTACACCTTC
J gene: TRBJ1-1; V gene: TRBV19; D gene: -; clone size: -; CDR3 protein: CASSSGRGPNTEAFF; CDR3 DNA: TGTGCCAGTAGTTCCGGAAGGGGCCCGAACACTGAAGCTTTCTTT
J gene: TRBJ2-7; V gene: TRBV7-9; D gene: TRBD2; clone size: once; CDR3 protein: CASSLRSAGVNEQYF; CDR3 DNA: TGTGCCAGCAGCTTAAGGTCCGCGGGAGTTAACGAGCAGTACTTC
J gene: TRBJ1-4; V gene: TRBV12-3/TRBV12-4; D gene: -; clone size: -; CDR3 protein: CASSNRFGALFF; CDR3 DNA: TGTGCCAGCAGTAACCGATTTGGGGCTCTGTTTTTT
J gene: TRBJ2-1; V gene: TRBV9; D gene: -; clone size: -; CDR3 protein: CASSARTVLSSYNEQFF; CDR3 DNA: TGTGCCAGCAGCGCACGGACAGTCCTAAGCTCCTACAATGAGCAGTTCTTC
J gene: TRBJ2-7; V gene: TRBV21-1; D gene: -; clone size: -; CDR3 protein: CASSKRTTNSYEQYF; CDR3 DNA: TGTGCCAGCAGCAAAAGGACTACGAACTCCTACGAGCAGTACTTC
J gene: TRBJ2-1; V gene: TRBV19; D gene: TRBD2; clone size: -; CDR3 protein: CASSIGSTSGRSNEQFF; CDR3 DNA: TGTGCCAGTAGTATAGGATCGACTAGCGGGAGATCGAATGAGCAGTTCTTC
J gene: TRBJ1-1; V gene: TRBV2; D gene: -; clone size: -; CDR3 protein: CASSERQVRNTEAFF; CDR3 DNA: TGTGCCAGCAGTGAACGGCAGGTCCGGAACACTGAAGCTTTCTTT
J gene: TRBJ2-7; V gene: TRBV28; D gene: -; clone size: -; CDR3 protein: CASSFQRSYEQYF; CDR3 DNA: TGTGCCAGCAGTTTTCAGCGGTCTTACGAGCAGTACTTC
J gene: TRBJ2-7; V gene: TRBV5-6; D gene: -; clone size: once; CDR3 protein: CASSLSGTGVYEQYF; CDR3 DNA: TGTGCCAGCAGCTTATCCGGCACCGGAGTCTACGAGCAGTACTTC
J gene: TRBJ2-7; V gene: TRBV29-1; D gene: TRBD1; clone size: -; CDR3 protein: CSVQTGDEQYF; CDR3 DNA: TGCAGCGTTCAGACAGGGGACGAGCAGTACTTC
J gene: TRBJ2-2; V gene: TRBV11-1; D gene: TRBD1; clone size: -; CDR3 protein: CASRRRGLAELFF; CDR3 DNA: TGTGCCAGCAGGCGCAGGGGGCTTGCGGAGCTGTTTTTT
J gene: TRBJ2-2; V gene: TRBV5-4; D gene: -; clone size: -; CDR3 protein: CASSPGTATGELFF; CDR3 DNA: TGTGCCAGCAGCCCCGGGACCGCTACCGGGGAGCTGTTTTTT
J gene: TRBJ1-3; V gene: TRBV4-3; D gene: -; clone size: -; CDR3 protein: CASSQDAGGNTIYF; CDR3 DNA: TGCGCCAGCAGCCAAGACGCAGGGGGAAACACCATATATTTT
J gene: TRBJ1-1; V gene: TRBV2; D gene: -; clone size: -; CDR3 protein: CASSEGGAGGGVAFF; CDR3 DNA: TGTGCCAGCAGTGAAGGAGGTGCGGGGGGCGGCGTAGCTTTCTTT
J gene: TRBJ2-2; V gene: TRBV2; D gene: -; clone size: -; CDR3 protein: CASSGGYGNTGELFF; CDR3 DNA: TGTGCCAGCAGTGGTGGCTACGGGAACACCGGGGAGCTGTTTTTT
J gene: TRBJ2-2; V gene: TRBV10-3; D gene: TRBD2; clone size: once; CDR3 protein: CAISDPPGLGGRNTGELFF; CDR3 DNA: TGTGCCATCAGTGACCCCCCGGGACTAGGCGGTCGGAACACCGGGGAGCTGTTTTTT
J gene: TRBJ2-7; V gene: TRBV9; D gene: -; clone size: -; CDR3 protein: CASSVAYEIYEQYF; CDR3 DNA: TGTGCCAGCAGCGTGGCCTACGAAATCTACGAGCAGTACTTC
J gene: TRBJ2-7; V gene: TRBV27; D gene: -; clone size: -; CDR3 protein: CASSVSQGAGVSEQYF; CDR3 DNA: TGTGCCAGCAGTGTTTCCCAGGGGGCGGGAGTAAGCGAGCAGTACTTC
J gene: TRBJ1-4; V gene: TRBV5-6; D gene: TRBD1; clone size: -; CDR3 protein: CASSLGQGGGEKLFF; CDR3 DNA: TGTGCCAGCAGCTTGGGACAGGGAGGAGGTGAAAAACTGTTTTTT
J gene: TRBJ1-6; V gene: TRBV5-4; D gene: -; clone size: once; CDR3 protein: CASSLTKPSSYNSPLHF; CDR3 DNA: TGTGCCAGCAGCTTGACAAAACCCAGCTCCTATAATTCACCCCTCCACTTT
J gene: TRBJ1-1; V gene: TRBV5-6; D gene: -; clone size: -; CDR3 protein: CASSLRGIGTEAFF; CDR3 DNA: TGTGCCAGCAGCCTCAGGGGTATCGGCACTGAAGCTTTCTTT
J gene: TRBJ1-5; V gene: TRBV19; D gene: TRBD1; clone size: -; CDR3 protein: CASSNGGQGVRQPQHF; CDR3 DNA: TGTGCCAGTAGTAATGGGGGACAGGGGGTCCGCCAGCCCCAGCATTTT
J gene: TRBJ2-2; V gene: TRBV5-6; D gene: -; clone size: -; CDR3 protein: CASSLAASRSTGELFF; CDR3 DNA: TGTGCCAGCAGCTTGGCGGCTAGCAGATCCACCGGGGAGCTGTTTTTT
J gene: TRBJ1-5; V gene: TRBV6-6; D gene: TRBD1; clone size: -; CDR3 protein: CASSTGTELNQPQHF; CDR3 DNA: TGTGCCAGCTCCACAGGGACAGAACTCAATCAGCCCCAGCATTTT
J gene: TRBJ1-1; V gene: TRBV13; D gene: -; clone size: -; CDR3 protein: CASSLGRQYEAFF; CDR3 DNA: TGTGCCAGCAGCTTAGGCCGGCAGTATGAAGCTTTCTTT
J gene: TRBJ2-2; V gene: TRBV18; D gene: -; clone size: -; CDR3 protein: CASSPRDPSTGELFF; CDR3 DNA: TGTGCCAGCTCACCACGCGACCCGAGCACCGGGGAGCTGTTTTTT
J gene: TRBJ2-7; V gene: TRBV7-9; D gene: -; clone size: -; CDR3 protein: CASSPQLSSYEQYF; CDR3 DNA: TGTGCCAGCAGCCCGCAGCTCTCCTCCTACGAGCAGTACTTC
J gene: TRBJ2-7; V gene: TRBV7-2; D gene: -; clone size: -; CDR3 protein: CASSSLYEQYF; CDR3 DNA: TGTGCCAGCAGCTCACTCTACGAGCAGTACTTC